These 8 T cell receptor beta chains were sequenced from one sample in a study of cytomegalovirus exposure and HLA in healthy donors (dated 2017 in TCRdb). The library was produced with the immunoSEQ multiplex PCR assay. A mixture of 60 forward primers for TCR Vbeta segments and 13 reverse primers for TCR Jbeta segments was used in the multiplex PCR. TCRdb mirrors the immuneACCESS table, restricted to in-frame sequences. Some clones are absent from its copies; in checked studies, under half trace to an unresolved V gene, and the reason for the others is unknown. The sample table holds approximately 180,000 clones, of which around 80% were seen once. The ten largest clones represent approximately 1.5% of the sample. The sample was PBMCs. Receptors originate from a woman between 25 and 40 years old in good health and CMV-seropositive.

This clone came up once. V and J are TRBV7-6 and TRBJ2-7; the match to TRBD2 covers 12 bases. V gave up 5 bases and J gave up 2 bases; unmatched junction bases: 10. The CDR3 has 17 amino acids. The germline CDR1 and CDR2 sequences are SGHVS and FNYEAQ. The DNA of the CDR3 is TGTGCCAGCAGCCCCGGGACTAGCGGGTCCAGGGCCTACGAGCAGTACTTC. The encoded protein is CASSPGTSGSRAYEQYF.

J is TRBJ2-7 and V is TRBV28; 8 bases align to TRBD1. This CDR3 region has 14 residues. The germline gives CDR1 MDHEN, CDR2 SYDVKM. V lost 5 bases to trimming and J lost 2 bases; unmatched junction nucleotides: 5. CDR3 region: CASSHGTGTYEQYF. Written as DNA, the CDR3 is TGTGCCAGCAGTCACGGGACAGGAACCTACGAGCAGTACTTC. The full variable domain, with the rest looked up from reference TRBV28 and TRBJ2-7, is DVKVTQSSRYLVKRTGEKVFLECVQDMDHENMFWYRQDPGLGLRLIYFSYDVKMKEKGDIPEGYSVSREKKERFSLILESASTNQTSMYLCASSHGTGTYEQYFGPGTRLTVT.

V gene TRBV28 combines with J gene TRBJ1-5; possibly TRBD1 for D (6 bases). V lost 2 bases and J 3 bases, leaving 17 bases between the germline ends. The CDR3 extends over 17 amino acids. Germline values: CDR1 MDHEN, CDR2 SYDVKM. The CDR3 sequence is CASSLIQGKGLNQPQHF. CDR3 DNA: TGTGCCAGCAGTTTAATACAGGGAAAAGGGCTCAATCAGCCCCAGCATTTT. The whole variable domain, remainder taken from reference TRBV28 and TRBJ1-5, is DVKVTQSSRYLVKRTGEKVFLECVQDMDHENMFWYRQDPGLGLRLIYFSYDVKMKEKGDIPEGYSVSREKKERFSLILESASTNQTSMYLCASSLIQGKGLNQPQHFGDGTRLSIL.

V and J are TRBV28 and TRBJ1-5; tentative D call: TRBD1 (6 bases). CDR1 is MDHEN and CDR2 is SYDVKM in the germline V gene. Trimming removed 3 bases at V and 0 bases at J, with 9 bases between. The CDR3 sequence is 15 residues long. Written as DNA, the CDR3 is TGTGCCAGCAGTTTCTCGGACAGTAGCAATCAGCCCCAGCATTTT. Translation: CASSFSDSSNQPQHF.

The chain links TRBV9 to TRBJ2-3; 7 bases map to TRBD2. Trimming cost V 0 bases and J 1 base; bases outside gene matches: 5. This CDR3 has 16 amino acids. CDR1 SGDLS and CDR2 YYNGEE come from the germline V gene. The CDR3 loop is CASSVVSSGRTDTQYF. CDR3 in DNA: TGTGCCAGCAGCGTAGTGTCTAGCGGACGCACAGATACGCAGTATTTT.

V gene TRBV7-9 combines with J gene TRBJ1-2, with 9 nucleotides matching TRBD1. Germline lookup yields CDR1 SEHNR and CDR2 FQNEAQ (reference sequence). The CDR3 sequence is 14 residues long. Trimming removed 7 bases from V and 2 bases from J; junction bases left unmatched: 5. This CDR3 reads CASTPGQGNYGYTF. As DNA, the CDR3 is TGTGCCAGCACCCCGGGACAGGGAAACTATGGCTACACCTTC.

The CDR3 region is CASSPGTGSAGELFF. Written as DNA, the CDR3 is TGCGCCAGCAGCCCTGGGACAGGGTCCGCCGGGGAGCTGTTTTTT. J is TRBJ2-2 and V is TRBV4-3; 9 bases line up with TRBD1. CDR1 and CDR2 (germline): LGHNA, YSLEER. This CDR3 is 15 amino acids long. V lost 4 bases, J lost 6 bases, and 6 bases stayed unmatched.

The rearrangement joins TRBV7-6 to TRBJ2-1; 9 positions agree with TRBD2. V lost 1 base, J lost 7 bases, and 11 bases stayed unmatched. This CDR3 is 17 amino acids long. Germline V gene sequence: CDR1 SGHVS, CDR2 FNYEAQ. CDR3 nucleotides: TGTGCCAGCAGCTTAGAGGGACTAGCCAAATTCAGTAATGAGCAGTTCTTC. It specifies CASSLEGLAKFSNEQFF.